This T cell receptor beta chain emerged from a study of PD-1 blockade in classical Hodgkin lymphoma. Findings and caveats of the study: By C4D1, diversity of CD4+ TCRs had risen significantly, whereas that of CD8+ TCRs had not. Patients with an early start, nivolumab under 1 year after ASCT, were excluded. Those achieving complete response showed baseline diversity like newly diagnosed patients.

The CDR3 sequence is 14 residues long. Per the germline V gene, CDR1 is SGHNT and CDR2 is YYREEE (reference sequence). V shed 3 bases and J shed 5 bases, with 14 bases lying between them. For this clone: The antigen is unknown.

Patients all relapsed after autologous stem cell transplantation, and there was variation in brentuximab vedotin exposure. By magnetic negative selection, CD4+ T cells were purified from thawed PBMCs. Patients showed best responses of complete response, partial response or progressive disease. Here immunoSEQ multiplex PCR was the method, and the copy in TCRdb shows in-frame clones only, minus some. The sample carries around 34,000 clones, about 93% recorded once. The sequence was collected from a human donor with classical Hodgkin lymphoma. This rearrangement joins TRBV5-4 to TRBJ1-2; perhaps TRBD1 as D (5 bases). Sample: CD4+ T cells from blood, taken at baseline. CDR3 residues: CASSYETRAYGYTF. CDR3 DNA: TGTGCCAGCAGCTATGAGACCAGGGCGTATGGCTACACCTTC.